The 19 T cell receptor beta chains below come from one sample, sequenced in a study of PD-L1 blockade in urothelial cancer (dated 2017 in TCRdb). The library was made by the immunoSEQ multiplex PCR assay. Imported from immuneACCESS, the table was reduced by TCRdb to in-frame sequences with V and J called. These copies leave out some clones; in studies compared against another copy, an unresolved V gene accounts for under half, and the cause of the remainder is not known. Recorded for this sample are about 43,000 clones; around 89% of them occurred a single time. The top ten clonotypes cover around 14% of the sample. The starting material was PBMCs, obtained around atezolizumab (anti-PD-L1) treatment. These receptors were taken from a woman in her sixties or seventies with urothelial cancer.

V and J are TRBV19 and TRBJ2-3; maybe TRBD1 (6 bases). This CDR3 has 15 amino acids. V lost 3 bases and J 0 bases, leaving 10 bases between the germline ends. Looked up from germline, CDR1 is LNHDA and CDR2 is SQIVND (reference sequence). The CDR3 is CASSILGASTDTQYF. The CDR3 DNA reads TGTGCCAGTAGTATCTTGGGGGCGAGCACAGATACGCAGTATTTT.

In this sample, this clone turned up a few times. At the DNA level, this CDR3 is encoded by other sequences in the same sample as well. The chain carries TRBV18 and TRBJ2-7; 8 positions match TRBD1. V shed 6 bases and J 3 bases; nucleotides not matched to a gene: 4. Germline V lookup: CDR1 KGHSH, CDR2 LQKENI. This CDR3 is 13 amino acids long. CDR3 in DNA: TGTGCCAGCTCTCCGGGACAGGACTACGAGCAGTACTTC. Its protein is CASSPGQDYEQYF.

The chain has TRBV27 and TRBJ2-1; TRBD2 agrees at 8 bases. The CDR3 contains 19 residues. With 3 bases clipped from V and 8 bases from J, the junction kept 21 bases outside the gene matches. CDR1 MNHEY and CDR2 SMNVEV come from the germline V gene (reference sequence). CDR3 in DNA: TGTGCCAGCAGTTTTTCCCCCCCCATGGCGGGAGGCCCTCGAGATGAGCAGTTCTTC. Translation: CASSFSPPMAGGPRDEQFF.

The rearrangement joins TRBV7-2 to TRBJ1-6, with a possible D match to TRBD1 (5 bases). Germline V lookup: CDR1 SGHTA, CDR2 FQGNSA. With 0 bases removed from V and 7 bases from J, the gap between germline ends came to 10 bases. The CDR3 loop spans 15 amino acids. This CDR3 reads CASSLAGQINSPLHF. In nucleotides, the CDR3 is TGTGCCAGCAGCTTAGCGGGGCAGATAAATTCACCCCTCCACTTT.

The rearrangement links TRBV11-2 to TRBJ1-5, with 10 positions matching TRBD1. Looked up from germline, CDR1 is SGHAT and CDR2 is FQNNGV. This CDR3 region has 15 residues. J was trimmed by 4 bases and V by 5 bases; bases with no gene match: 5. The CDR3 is CASSPGTGANQPQHF. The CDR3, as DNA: TGTGCCAGCAGCCCTGGGACAGGGGCGAATCAGCCCCAGCATTTT.

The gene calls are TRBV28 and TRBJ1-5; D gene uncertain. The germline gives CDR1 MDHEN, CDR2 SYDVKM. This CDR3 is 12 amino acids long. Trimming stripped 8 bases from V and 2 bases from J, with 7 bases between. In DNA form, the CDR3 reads TGTGCCAGCTCCTATGGCAATCAGCCCCAGCATTTT. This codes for CASSYGNQPQHF.

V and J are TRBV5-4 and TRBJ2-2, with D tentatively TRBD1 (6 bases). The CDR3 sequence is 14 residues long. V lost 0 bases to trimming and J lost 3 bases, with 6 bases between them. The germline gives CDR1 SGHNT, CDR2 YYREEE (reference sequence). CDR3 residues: CASSLGQDTGELFF. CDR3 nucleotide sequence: TGTGCCAGCAGCTTGGGACAGGACACCGGGGAGCTGTTTTTT.

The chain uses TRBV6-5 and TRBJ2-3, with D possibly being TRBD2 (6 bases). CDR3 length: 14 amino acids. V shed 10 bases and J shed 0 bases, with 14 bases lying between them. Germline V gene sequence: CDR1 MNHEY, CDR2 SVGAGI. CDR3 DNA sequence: TGTGCCACCTCGGCTAGCGCGAGCACAGATACGCAGTATTTT. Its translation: CATSASASTDTQYF.

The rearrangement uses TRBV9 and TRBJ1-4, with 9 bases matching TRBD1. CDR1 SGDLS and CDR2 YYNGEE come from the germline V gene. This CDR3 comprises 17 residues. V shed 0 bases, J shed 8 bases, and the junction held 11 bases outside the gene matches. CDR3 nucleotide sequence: TGTGCCAGCAGCGTAGGTGGAGGACAGGGGTTGGGCGAAAAACTGTTTTTT. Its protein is CASSVGGGQGLGEKLFF.

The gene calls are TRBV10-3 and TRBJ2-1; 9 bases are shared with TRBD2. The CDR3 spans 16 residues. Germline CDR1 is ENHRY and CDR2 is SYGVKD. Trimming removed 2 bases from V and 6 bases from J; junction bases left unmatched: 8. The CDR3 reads CAISEGIAGARNEQFF. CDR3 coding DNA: TGTGCCATCAGTGAGGGAATAGCGGGAGCACGCAATGAGCAGTTCTTC.

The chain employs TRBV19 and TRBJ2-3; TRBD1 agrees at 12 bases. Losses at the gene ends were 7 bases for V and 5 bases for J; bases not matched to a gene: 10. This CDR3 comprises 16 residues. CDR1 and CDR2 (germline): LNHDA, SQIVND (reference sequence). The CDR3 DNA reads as TGTGCCAGTATCAAACGGGGGACAGGGGGCAGAGATACGCAGTATTTT. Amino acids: CASIKRGTGGRDTQYF.

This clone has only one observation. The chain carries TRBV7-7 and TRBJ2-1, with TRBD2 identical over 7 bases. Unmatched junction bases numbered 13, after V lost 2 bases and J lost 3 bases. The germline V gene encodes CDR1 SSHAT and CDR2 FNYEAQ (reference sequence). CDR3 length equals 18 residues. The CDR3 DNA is TGTGCCAGCAGCTTATCTCCTTTGCGGGGGTTCTACTACAATGAGCAGTTCTTC. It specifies CASSLSPLRGFYYNEQFF.

CDR3 sequence (DNA): TGCGCCAGCAGCTCAATAGCGGAACGCGACGGCACCGGGGAGCTGTTTTTT. Its protein product is CASSSIAERDGTGELFF. The chain uses TRBV5-1 and TRBJ2-2, with D possibly being TRBD2 (6 bases). The CDR3 consists of 17 residues. Trimming stripped 3 bases from V and 4 bases from J, with 19 bases between. Germline CDR1 is SGHRS and CDR2 is YFSETQ.

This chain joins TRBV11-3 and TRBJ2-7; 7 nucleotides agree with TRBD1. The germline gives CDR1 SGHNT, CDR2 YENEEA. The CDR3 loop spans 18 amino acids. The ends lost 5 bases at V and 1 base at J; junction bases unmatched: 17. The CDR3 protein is CASSGDRVGVIASYEQYF. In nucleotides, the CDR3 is TGTGCCAGCAGCGGCGACAGGGTAGGTGTCATTGCATCCTACGAGCAGTACTTC.

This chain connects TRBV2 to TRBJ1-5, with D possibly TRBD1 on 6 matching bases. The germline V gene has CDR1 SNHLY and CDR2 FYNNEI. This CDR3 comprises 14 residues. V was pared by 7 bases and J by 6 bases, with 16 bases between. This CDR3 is CASNPSQGSQPQHF. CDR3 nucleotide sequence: TGTGCCAGCAACCCCTCTCAGGGGAGTCAGCCCCAGCATTTT.

The CDR3 region has the DNA TGTGCCAGCAGCTTGGGGCACAGGGTTCGGGAGACCCAGTACTTC. It translates to CASSLGHRVRETQYF. The chain links TRBV5-6 to TRBJ2-5, with D perhaps TRBD1 (6 bases). Germline loops: CDR1 SGHDT, CDR2 YYEEEE. This CDR3 is built from 15 residues. V shed 0 bases and J shed 5 bases, with 14 bases lying between them.

The CDR3 DNA sequence: TGTGCCAGCTCACCAGGGGGCGCGATTAACACCGGGGAGCTGTTTTTT. Its translation is CASSPGGAINTGELFF. The V call is TRBV18, the J call TRBJ2-2; D might be TRBD1 (6 bases). V was pared by 2 bases and J by 2 bases, with 12 bases between. Germline V gene data show CDR1 as KGHSH and CDR2 as LQKENI. The CDR3 runs 16 residues.

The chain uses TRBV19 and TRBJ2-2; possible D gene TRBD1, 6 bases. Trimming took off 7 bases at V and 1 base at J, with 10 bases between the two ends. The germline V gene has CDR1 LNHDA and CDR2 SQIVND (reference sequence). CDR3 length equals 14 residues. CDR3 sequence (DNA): TGTGCCAGTAACCCGGACAGGAACACCGGGGAGCTGTTTTTT. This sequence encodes CASNPDRNTGELFF.

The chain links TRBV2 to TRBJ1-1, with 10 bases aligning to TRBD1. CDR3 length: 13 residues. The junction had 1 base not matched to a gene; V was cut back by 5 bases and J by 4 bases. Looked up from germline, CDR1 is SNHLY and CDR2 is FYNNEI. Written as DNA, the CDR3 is TGTGCCAGCAGTCGGACAGGGGGCACTGAAGCTTTCTTT. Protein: CASSRTGGTEAFF.